Listed here is a single T cell receptor beta chain. The antigen remains unidentified. Trimming shortened V by 0 bases and J by 0 bases, and 12 bases separated the two germline ends. This CDR3 comprises 16 residues. Germline V lookup: CDR1 SNHLY, CDR2 FYNNEI. This sample stems from a study of cytomegalovirus exposure and HLA in healthy donors. The wider study: Earlier sequencing of some 190 million T cells yielded nearly 120 million unique TCR beta sequences. Whole-study results and caveats: In a later analysis, at a false discovery rate of 0.05, over 15,000 TCR beta sequences matched HLA alleles. With later analysis, a missense DCLRE1C variant became linked to TCR beta V- and J-gene trimming.

Primers: 60 Vbeta forward and 13 Jbeta reverse. Profiled with immunoSEQ multiplex PCR; TCRdb holds only in-frame clones, not every one. The table includes approximately 95,000 clones, approximately 72% detected once. The chain is built from TRBV2 and TRBJ2-7; D remains unclear. The source is a man between 18 and 35 years old in good health and CMV-seropositive. Sequencing input: PBMCs. The CDR3 nucleotides are TGTGCCAGCAGTGAAGCGTCATTATCTAGCTCCTACGAGCAGTACTTC. Amino acid sequence: CASSEASLSSSYEQYF.